The present entry profiles one T cell receptor (beta chain) with its context. The ends lost 3 bases at V and 4 bases at J; junction bases unmatched: 9. The CDR3 spans 17 residues. Germline CDR1 SGHTS, CDR2 YDEGEE. Profiling relied on immunoSEQ multiplex PCR, and the TCRdb table lists in-frame clones only, not all of them. Of around 100,000 clones in the sample, about 95% are singletons; the top ten hold over 0.25%. The data derive from a study of technical replicates of blood from a few donors. This chain joins TRBV5-8 and TRBJ2-3; the match to TRBD2 covers 12 bases. The TCR sequence derives from a human donor in good health. Sequencing used T cells isolated from PBMCs. For the CDR3, the DNA is TGTGCCAGCAGCTCCGGACTAGCGGGAATTCCGGCAGATACGCAGTATTTT. It codes for CASSSGLAGIPADTQYF.